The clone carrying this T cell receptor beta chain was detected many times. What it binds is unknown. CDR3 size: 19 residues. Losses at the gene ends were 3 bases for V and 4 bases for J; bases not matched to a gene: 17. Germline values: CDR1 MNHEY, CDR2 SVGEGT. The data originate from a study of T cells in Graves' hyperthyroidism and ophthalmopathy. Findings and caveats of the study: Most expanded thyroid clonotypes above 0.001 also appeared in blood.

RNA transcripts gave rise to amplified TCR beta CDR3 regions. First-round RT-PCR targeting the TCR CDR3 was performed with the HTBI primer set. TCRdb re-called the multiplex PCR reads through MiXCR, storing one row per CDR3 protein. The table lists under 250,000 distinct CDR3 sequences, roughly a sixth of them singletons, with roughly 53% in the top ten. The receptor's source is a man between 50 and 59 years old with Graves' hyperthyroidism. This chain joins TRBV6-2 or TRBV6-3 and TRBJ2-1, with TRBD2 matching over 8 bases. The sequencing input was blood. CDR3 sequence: CASSYERRAGVTLYNEQFF. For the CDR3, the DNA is TGTGCCAGCAGTTATGAGCGGCGAGCGGGAGTAACGCTATACAATGAGCAGTTCTTC.